This T cell receptor beta chain is drawn from a study of T cell changes during pregnancy in multiple sclerosis. Assay: immunoSEQ multiplex PCR; the TCRdb copy retains only in-frame clones and omits some. Of tens of thousands of clones listed, roughly 94% are singletons. This CDR3 region has 12 residues. Germline V gene data show CDR1 as MNHEY and CDR2 as SMNVEV (reference sequence). V shed 5 bases and J shed 0 bases, with 4 bases lying between them. The specimen comprised CD4+ T cells from peripheral blood mononuclear cells, sampled in the second trimester of pregnancy. The clonotype originates from a female donor with multiple sclerosis, enrolled in a pregnancy study. The rearrangement joins TRBV27 to TRBJ1-1, with D uncertain. The CDR3 sequence is CASSQVNTEAFF. CDR3 coding DNA: TGTGCCAGCAGTCAGGTGAACACTGAAGCTTTCTTT.